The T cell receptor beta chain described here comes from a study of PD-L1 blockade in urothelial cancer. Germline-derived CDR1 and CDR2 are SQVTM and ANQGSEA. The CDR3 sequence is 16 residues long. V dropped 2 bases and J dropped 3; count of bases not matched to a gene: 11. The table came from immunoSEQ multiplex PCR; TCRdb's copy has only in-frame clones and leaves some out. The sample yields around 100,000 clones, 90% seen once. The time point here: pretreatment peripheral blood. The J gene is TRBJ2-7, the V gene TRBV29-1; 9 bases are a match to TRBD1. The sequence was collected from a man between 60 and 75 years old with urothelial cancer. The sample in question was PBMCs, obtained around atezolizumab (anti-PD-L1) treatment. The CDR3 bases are TGCAGCGTTGAAAATTACGGCGAGACAGGGGGCTACGAGCAGTACTTC. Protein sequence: CSVENYGETGGYEQYF.